Below, 15 T cell receptor beta chains from the same sample are listed, as sequenced in a study of T-cell memory formation after mild COVID-19. MiXCR, run by TCRdb on the 5' RACE reads, gives a single entry per CDR3 protein. The repertoire holds around 300,000 distinct CDR3 sequences, approximately 18% seen once, with roughly 23% in the top ten. The sequenced material came from PBMCs or a T cell subset sorted from them (not recorded which). These receptors were taken from a man younger than 35 who had mild COVID-19 (a few samples of this study predate the infection). Cell type and time point are not known.

Only a few counts were recorded for this clonotype. The rearrangement uses TRBV12-3 or TRBV12-4 and TRBJ2-1; D may match TRBD1 or TRBD2 (5 bases each). Trimming removed 2 bases from V and 2 bases from J, with 10 bases in between. This CDR3 has 15 residues. CDR3 amino acids: CASSLRGTPYNEQFF. In nucleotides, the CDR3 is TGTGCCAGCAGTTTACGGGGCACCCCCTACAATGAGCAGTTCTTC.

The CDR3 DNA sequence: TGTGCCAGCAGTTACGAGAGCGGAACAGGGTTGACCTACGAGCAGTACTTC. It is translated as CASSYESGTGLTYEQYF. The rearrangement joins TRBV6-2 or TRBV6-3 to TRBJ2-7, with a tentative D call TRBD1 (6 bases). V was shortened by 2 bases and J by 2 bases, with 19 bases between the two germline ends. This CDR3 comprises 17 residues. The germline CDR1 and CDR2 sequences are MNHEY and SVGEGT.

In this sample, this clonotype turned up a few times. The chain couples TRBV5-1 to TRBJ1-2; TRBD1 might be the D (5 bases). The CDR3 has 14 amino acids. Germline V CDR1 and CDR2: SGHRS, YFSETQ. Trimming cost V 2 bases and J 4 bases, with 12 bases left between them. The CDR3 loop is CASSFSGEGYGYTF. DNA of the CDR3: TGCGCCAGCAGCTTCTCGGGGGAAGGCTATGGCTACACCTTC.

This clonotype has just a few counts. J is TRBJ2-5 and V is TRBV20-1, with 11 bases fitting TRBD2. The CDR3 has 15 amino acids. With 6 bases clipped from V and 5 bases from J, the junction kept 11 bases outside the gene matches. The germline V gene has CDR1 DFQATT and CDR2 SNEGSKA (reference sequence). The DNA for the CDR3 is TGCAGTGCACCTGGACTAGCGGGCCTTCGGGAGACCCAGTACTTC. This codes for CSAPGLAGLRETQYF.

This clonotype was counted ten times or more. This chain joins TRBV7-9 and TRBJ2-5; D is unclear. Looked up from germline, CDR1 is SEHNR and CDR2 is FQNEAQ (reference sequence). This CDR3 spans 13 amino acids. V gave up 0 bases and J gave up 2 bases, with 4 bases separating them. The CDR3 nucleotides read TGTGCCAGCAGCTTAGCGTTGCAAGAGACCCAGTACTTC. Translation gives CASSLALQETQYF.

The V and J genes are TRBV5-4 and TRBJ2-7; 8 bases match TRBD1. Germline V gene lookup returns CDR1 SGHNT and CDR2 YYREEE (reference sequence). J gave up 4 bases and V 5 bases, and 5 bases lay outside the gene matches. The CDR3 spans 13 residues. CDR3: CASSNQGAYEQYV. CDR3 bases: TGTGCCAGCAGTAATCAGGGGGCTTACGAGCAGTACGTC.

The rearrangement links TRBV20-1 to TRBJ2-7; D is ambiguous. Trimming removed 5 bases from V and 2 bases from J, with 13 bases in between. This CDR3 spans 13 amino acids. The germline CDR1 and CDR2 sequences are DFQATT and SNEGSKA (reference sequence). The CDR3 region has the DNA TGCAGTGCTGCCCCCGACACAGCCTACGAGCAGTACTTC. Its translation: CSAAPDTAYEQYF.

This clonotype was observed a few times. The chain couples TRBV29-1 to TRBJ2-7; D perhaps matches TRBD1 (6 bases). This CDR3 has 12 residues. CDR1 is SQVTM and CDR2 is ANQGSEA in the germline V gene. V lost 5 bases, J lost 3 bases, and 11 bases lay in between. The CDR3 bases are TGCAGCGTTAGCACACAGGGCTACGAGCAGTACGTC. Its translation: CSVSTQGYEQYV.

This rearrangement joins TRBV7-3 to TRBJ2-1, with 16 bases that match TRBD2. CDR1 and CDR2 (germline): SGHTA, FQGTGA. V shed 5 bases and J 1 base; nucleotides not matched to a gene: 11. The CDR3 has 20 amino acids. Here the CDR3 reads CASSQIGTSGGAGSYNEQFF. Written as DNA, the CDR3 is TGTGCCAGCAGCCAGATAGGGACTAGCGGGGGGGCCGGATCCTACAATGAGCAGTTCTTC.

In this sample, this clonotype turned up many times. The chain is built from TRBV4-2 and TRBJ2-1, with D possibly being TRBD2 (5 bases). The germline V gene has CDR1 LGHNA and CDR2 YNFKEQ. The CDR3 is 15 amino acids. Trimming pared 4 bases from V and 4 bases from J, leaving 14 bases between. This CDR3 is CASSPSQERYNEQFF. In nucleotides, the CDR3 is TGTGCCAGCAGCCCTAGTCAGGAGCGGTACAATGAGCAGTTCTTC.

This clonotype was detected only a few times. This chain links TRBV7-9 with TRBJ2-1; either TRBD1 or TRBD2 may supply D (5 bases each). The CDR3 length is 14 residues. Germline CDR1 SEHNR, CDR2 FQNEAQ (reference sequence). V was trimmed by 2 bases and J by 5 bases, leaving 10 bases between them. CDR3 protein: CASSLWDQDNEQFF. CDR3 nucleotides: TGTGCCAGCAGCTTATGGGACCAGGACAATGAGCAGTTCTTC.

This clonotype was observed a few times. This chain joins TRBV5-1 and TRBJ2-3, with D perhaps matching TRBD1 (6 bases). Trimming pared 3 bases from V and 0 bases from J, leaving 20 bases between. Germline assignment: CDR1 SGHRS and CDR2 YFSETQ. The CDR3 spans 18 residues. This chain's CDR3 is CASSSDNSTGSSTDTQYF. CDR3 nucleotide sequence: TGCGCCAGCAGCTCAGATAACTCCACAGGGTCTAGCACAGATACGCAGTATTTT.

The chain joins TRBV7-8 to TRBJ2-3; a possible D gene is TRBD2 (6 bases). Germline CDR1 is SGHVS and CDR2 is FQNEAQ. The CDR3 extends over 15 amino acids. V gave up 5 bases and J gave up 1 base, with 13 bases separating them. CDR3: CASSRGWGGTDTQYF. The CDR3 nucleotides are TGTGCCAGCAGCCGGGGATGGGGGGGCACAGATACGCAGTATTTT.

V usage is TRBV29-1 and J usage is TRBJ1-6; no firm D call. With 8 bases removed from V and 0 bases from J, the gap between germline ends came to 11 bases. Per germline, CDR1 SQVTM and CDR2 ANQGSEA. This CDR3 region has 14 residues. The CDR3 sequence: CSSRLSSYNSPLHF. The DNA of the CDR3 is TGCAGCTCACGACTGAGCTCCTATAATTCACCCCTCCACTTT. Based on the CDR3 plus reference TRBV29-1 and TRBJ1-6, the full variable domain is SAVISQKPSRDICQRGTSLTIQCQVDSQVTMMFWYRQQPGQSLTLIATANQGSEATYESGFVIDKFPISRPNLTFSTLTVSNMSPEDSSIYLCSSRLSSYNSPLHFGNGTRLTVT.

This clonotype was seen more than once but under ten times. J is TRBJ2-3 and V is TRBV7-9; a weak D match, TRBD2 (7 bases). Trimming removed 3 bases from V and 5 bases from J, with 15 bases in between. The CDR3 totals 15 residues. In germline, CDR1 is SEHNR, CDR2 FQNEAQ (reference sequence). The CDR3 spells CASSFGGLGIDTQYF. The CDR3 coding sequence is TGTGCCAGCAGCTTCGGGGGGCTCGGTATAGATACGCAGTATTTT. Variable domain in full (rest from reference TRBV7-9 and TRBJ2-3): DTGVSQNPRHKITKRGQNVTFRCDPISEHNRLYWYRQTLGQGPEFLTYFQNEAQLEKSRLLSDRFSAERPKGSFSTLEIQRTEQGDSAMYLCASSFGGLGIDTQYFGPGTRLTVL.